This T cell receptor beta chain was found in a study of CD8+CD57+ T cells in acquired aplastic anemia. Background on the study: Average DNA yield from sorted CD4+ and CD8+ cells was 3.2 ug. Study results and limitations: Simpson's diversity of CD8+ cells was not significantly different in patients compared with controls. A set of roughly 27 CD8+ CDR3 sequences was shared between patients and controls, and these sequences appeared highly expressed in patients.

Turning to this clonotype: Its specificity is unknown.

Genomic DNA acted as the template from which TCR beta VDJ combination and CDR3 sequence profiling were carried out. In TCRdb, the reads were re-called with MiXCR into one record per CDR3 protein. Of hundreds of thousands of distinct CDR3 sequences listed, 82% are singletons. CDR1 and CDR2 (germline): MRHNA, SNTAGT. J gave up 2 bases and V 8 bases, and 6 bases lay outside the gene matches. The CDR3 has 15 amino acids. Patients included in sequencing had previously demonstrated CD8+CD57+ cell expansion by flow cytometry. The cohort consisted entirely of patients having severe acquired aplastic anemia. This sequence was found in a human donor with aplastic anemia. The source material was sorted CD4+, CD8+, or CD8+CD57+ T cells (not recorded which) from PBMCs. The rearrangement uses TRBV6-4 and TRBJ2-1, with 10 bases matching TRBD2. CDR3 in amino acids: CASCQSGRAYNEQFF. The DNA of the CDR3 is TGTGCCAGCTGCCAAAGCGGGAGGGCCTACAATGAGCAGTTCTTC.